This T cell receptor (beta chain) was recorded in a study of blood T cell repertoires in COVID-19. The overall study: The cDNA or gDNA used as material had been derived from T cells, B-cell-depleted T cells, or PBMCs.

The CDR3 sequence is 15 residues long. The J segment lost 6 bases and the V segment lost 3 bases, leaving 6 bases of the junction unmatched. The germline gives CDR1 KGHSH, CDR2 LQKENI. Study processing details: Scientists estimated how many nucleated cells there were by amplifying reference gene primers. This table comes from immunoSEQ multiplex PCR, and its TCRdb copy is limited to in-frame clones, with some not included. That table is the source of V, J and clone size, and D and trimming were worked out from the DNA. The sample lists tens of thousands of clones, about 81% occurring once. Specimen: peripheral blood. The sequence came from a human donor in a cohort sampled during active COVID-19. This chain connects TRBV18 to TRBJ2-2; TRBD1 matches 8 bases. As DNA, the CDR3 is TGTGCCAGCTCACCGACGGGACAGGTCCCCGGGGAGCTGTTTTTT. It yields the protein CASSPTGQVPGELFF. The complete variable domain, with remaining parts taken from reference TRBV18 and TRBJ2-2, reads NAGVMQNPRHLVRRRGQEARLRCSPMKGHSHVYWYRQLPEEGLKFMVYLQKENIIDESGMPKERFSAEFPKEGPSILRIQQVVRGDSAAYFCASSPTGQVPGELFFGEGSRLTVL.